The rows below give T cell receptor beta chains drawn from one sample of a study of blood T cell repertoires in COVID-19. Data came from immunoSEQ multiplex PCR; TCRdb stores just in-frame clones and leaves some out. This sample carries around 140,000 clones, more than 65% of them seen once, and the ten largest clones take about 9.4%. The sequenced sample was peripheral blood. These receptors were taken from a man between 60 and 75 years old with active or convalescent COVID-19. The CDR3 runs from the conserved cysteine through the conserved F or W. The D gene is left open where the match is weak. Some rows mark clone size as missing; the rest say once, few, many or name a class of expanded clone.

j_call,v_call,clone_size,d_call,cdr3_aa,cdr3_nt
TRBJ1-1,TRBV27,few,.,CASSSPTEAFF,TGTGCCAGCAGCTCCCCCACTGAAGCTTTCTTT
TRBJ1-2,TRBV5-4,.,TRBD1,CASSLPPAWGQGDYGYTF,TGTGCCAGCAGCTTACCTCCGGCTTGGGGACAGGGGGACTATGGCTACACCTTC
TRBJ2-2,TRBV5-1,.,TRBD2,CASSLDGRAGNGELFF,TGCGCCAGCAGCTTGGACGGGAGGGCCGGGAACGGGGAGCTGTTTTTT
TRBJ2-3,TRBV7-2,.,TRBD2,CASSWRGGLGDTQYF,TGTGCCAGCAGCTGGCGGGGGGGCCTGGGAGATACGCAGTATTTT
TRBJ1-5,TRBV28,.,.,CASTPAQGSGQPQHF,TGTGCCAGCACGCCCGCCCAGGGATCTGGGCAGCCCCAGCATTTT
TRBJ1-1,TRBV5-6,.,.,CASASPRGDTEAFF,TGTGCCAGCGCTTCTCCCAGGGGAGACACTGAAGCTTTCTTT
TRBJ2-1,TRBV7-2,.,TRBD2,CASSQLAGGRNEQFF,TGTGCCAGCAGCCAGCTAGCGGGAGGTCGGAATGAGCAGTTCTTC
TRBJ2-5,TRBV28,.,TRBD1,CASRKTGEETQYF,TGTGCCAGCAGGAAGACAGGGGAAGAGACCCAGTACTTC
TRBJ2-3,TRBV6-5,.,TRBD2,CASSPTSGSTDTQYF,TGTGCCAGCAGTCCGACTAGCGGGAGCACAGATACGCAGTATTTT
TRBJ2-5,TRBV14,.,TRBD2,CASSQDGLAQETQYF,TGTGCCAGCAGCCAAGACGGACTAGCGCAAGAGACCCAGTACTTC
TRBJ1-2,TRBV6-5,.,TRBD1,CASSNQQGPYGYTF,TGTGCCAGCAGTAATCAACAGGGGCCCTATGGCTACACCTTC
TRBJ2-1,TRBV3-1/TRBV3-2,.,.,CASSRDQYNEQFF,TGTGCCAGCAGCCGAGACCAGTACAATGAGCAGTTCTTC
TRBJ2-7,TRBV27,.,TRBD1,CASSSDRVYEQYF,TGTGCCAGCAGTAGTGACAGGGTCTACGAGCAGTACTTC
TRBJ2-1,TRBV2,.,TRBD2,CARDREAYNEQFF,TGTGCCAGAGACCGGGAGGCCTACAATGAGCAGTTCTTC
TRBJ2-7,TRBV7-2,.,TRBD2,CASSVSGGSRYF,TGTGCCAGCAGCGTTAGCGGGGGGAGTCGGTACTTC
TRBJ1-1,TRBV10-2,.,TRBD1,CASRNNDRGNTEAFF,TGCGCCAGCAGAAATAATGACAGGGGGAACACTGAAGCTTTCTTT
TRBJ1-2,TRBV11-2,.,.,CASSFSSSYGYTF,TGTGCCAGCAGTTTCAGTTCTTCCTATGGCTACACCTTC
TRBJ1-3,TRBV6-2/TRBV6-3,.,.,CASRPLTGAGNTIYF,TGTGCCAGCAGACCTCTGACGGGAGCCGGAAACACCATATATTTT
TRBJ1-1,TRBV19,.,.,CASSIRVGYTEAFF,TGTGCCAGTAGTATCAGGGTTGGGTACACTGAAGCTTTCTTT
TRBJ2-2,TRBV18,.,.,CASSPWDTNTGELFF,TGTGCCAGCTCACCTTGGGACACGAACACCGGGGAGCTGTTTTTT
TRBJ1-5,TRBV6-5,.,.,CASSNYRNQPQHF,TGTGCCAGCAGTAACTACCGGAATCAGCCCCAGCATTTT
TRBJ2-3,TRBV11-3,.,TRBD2,CASSFGRGADTQYF,TGTGCCAGCAGCTTTGGGCGGGGGGCAGATACGCAGTATTTT
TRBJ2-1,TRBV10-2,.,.,CASRFSLGSYNEQFF,TGCGCCAGCAGATTCAGCCTCGGGTCCTACAATGAGCAGTTCTTC